This T cell receptor (beta chain) derives from a study of T cells in Graves' hyperthyroidism and ophthalmopathy. Germline V lookup: CDR1 SGHTA, CDR2 FQGNSA. This CDR3 region has 15 residues. V shed 5 bases, J shed 4 bases, and the junction held 5 bases outside the gene matches. Amplified TCR beta CDR3 regions came from RNA transcripts. HTBI primers were employed in a first-round RT-PCR of the TCR CDR3. TCRdb analysed the multiplex PCR reads with MiXCR anew, one entry per CDR3 protein. Among hundreds of thousands of distinct CDR3 sequences listed, 38% were seen once. Notes on this clonotype: Its specificity is not known.

Study-level findings and limits: Blood also showed most of the thyroid clonotypes that were expanded above 0.001.

The sequence derives from a man aged 18 to 29 with Graves' hyperthyroidism. V is TRBV7-2 and J is TRBJ2-7; 13 nucleotides agree with TRBD2. Sequences were obtained from blood. The chain's CDR3 is CASSLTLAGGYEQYF. In DNA, the CDR3 is TGTGCCAGCAGCCTAACACTAGCGGGAGGGTACGAGCAGTACTTC.